This is a list of T cell receptor beta chains from one sample in a study of T cells of healthy individuals. Each CDR3 protein gets one entry after TCRdb re-called the 5' RACE reads with MiXCR. The sample holds tens of thousands of distinct CDR3 sequences, about 15% seen once. These receptors were obtained from a human donor in good health. CDR3s include the opening cysteine and the closing phenylalanine or tryptophan. The D gene is left open where the match is weak. Expanded clones get a size class; other rows say once, few or many, or leave the size out.

v_gene: TRBV7-6
j_gene: TRBJ2-7
abundance: .
d_gene: .
CDR3nt: TGTGCCAGCAGCCCAAGAACCAATTCCTACGAGCAGTACTTC
CDR3aa: CASSPRTNSYEQYF

v_gene: TRBV7-2
j_gene: TRBJ2-5
abundance: .
d_gene: .
CDR3nt: TGTGCCAGCAGCTCGGACTATTTGGAGACCCAGTACTTC
CDR3aa: CASSSDYLETQYF

v_gene: TRBV7-2
j_gene: TRBJ1-2
abundance: many
d_gene: .
CDR3nt: TGTGCCAGCAGCTTAGCGGCAGCCTCTAACTATGGCTACACCTTC
CDR3aa: CASSLAAASNYGYTF

v_gene: TRBV6-5
j_gene: TRBJ1-4
abundance: .
d_gene: .
CDR3nt: TGTGCCAGCATTAGCCTTCGGGCAGGCGTTAATGAAAAACTGTTTTTT
CDR3aa: CASISLRAGVNEKLFF

v_gene: TRBV29-1
j_gene: TRBJ1-2
abundance: many
d_gene: .
CDR3nt: TGCAGCGTCGTCGGAGGGGCTGGCTATGGCTACACCTTC
CDR3aa: CSVVGGAGYGYTF

v_gene: TRBV9
j_gene: TRBJ2-6
abundance: .
d_gene: .
CDR3nt: TGTGCCAGCAGCGTATGGGGAAGGGGCTCTGGGGCCAACGTCCTGACTTTC
CDR3aa: CASSVWGRGSGANVLTF

v_gene: TRBV20-1
j_gene: TRBJ1-1
abundance: few
d_gene: .
CDR3nt: TGCAGTGCTAGCCTACACATGAACACTGAAGCTTTCTTT
CDR3aa: CSASLHMNTEAFF

v_gene: TRBV1
j_gene: TRBJ1-2
abundance: .
d_gene: .
CDR3nt: TGCACCAGCAGCCAAGTTTATCGGGACCTCCACCGCGGCACCTTC
CDR3aa: CTSSQVYRDLHRGTF

v_gene: TRBV20-1
j_gene: TRBJ2-7
abundance: many
d_gene: .
CDR3nt: TGCAGTGCTTACGACAGCCCGAGCTCCTACGAGCAGTACTTC
CDR3aa: CSAYDSPSSYEQYF

v_gene: TRBV5-1
j_gene: TRBJ2-7
abundance: once
d_gene: .
CDR3nt: TGCGCCAGCAGCTTGACGGCCTACGAGCAGTACTTC
CDR3aa: CASSLTAYEQYF

v_gene: TRBV4-3
j_gene: TRBJ1-1
abundance: few
d_gene: TRBD1
CDR3nt: TGCGCCAGCAGCCACGGGACAGGGACCACTGAAGCTTTCTTT
CDR3aa: CASSHGTGTTEAFF

v_gene: TRBV20-1
j_gene: TRBJ2-7
abundance: many
d_gene: .
CDR3nt: TGCAGTGCTAGAGACGGGGGAGGCAACGAGCAGTACTTC
CDR3aa: CSARDGGGNEQYF

v_gene: TRBV3-1
j_gene: TRBJ2-3
abundance: .
d_gene: .
CDR3nt: TGTGCCAGCAGCCAAGGCCAGCACAGAGGGCAGTATTTT
CDR3aa: CASSQGQHRGQYF

v_gene: TRBV29-1
j_gene: TRBJ2-3
abundance: few
d_gene: .
CDR3nt: TGCAGCCTAGATCGGGTAGGGGTGCAGTATTTT
CDR3aa: CSLDRVGVQYF

v_gene: TRBV6-2/TRBV6-3
j_gene: TRBJ2-5
abundance: many
d_gene: .
CDR3nt: TGTGCCAGCAGTTCAAACAGGGCGGAGACCCAGTACTTC
CDR3aa: CASSSNRAETQYF

v_gene: TRBV20-1
j_gene: TRBJ2-3
abundance: many
d_gene: TRBD2
CDR3nt: TGCAGTGCTCCGACTAGCGGGTACACAGATACGCAGTATTTT
CDR3aa: CSAPTSGYTDTQYF

v_gene: TRBV23-1
j_gene: TRBJ1-5
abundance: many
d_gene: .
CDR3nt: TGCGCCAGCAGTCAGCTGGGGAAACAGTACCTCTTCCATAGCAATCAGCCCCAGCATTTT
CDR3aa: CASSQLGKQYLFHSNQPQHF

v_gene: TRBV30
j_gene: TRBJ2-5
abundance: .
d_gene: .
CDR3nt: TGTGTCTGTCCCCTGGGGGCCGACCAAGAGACCCAGTACTTC
CDR3aa: CVCPLGADQETQYF

v_gene: TRBV5-4
j_gene: TRBJ2-7
abundance: many
d_gene: .
CDR3nt: TGTGCCAGCAGCCGAGGAGGGATCCCCAACTACGAGCAGTACTTC
CDR3aa: CASSRGGIPNYEQYF

v_gene: TRBV10-3
j_gene: TRBJ1-2
abundance: few
d_gene: TRBD1
CDR3nt: TGTGCCATCAGGGGTTCGGGACAGGGGCGACACTATGGCTACACCTTC
CDR3aa: CAIRGSGQGRHYGYTF

v_gene: TRBV19
j_gene: TRBJ1-5
abundance: .
d_gene: .
CDR3nt: TGTGCCAGTACCGGGACATCTGTCAGCCCAAGAATTAGCAATCAGCCCCAGCATTTT
CDR3aa: CASTGTSVSPRISNQPQHF

v_gene: TRBV6-1
j_gene: TRBJ1-1
abundance: many
d_gene: .
CDR3nt: TGTGCCAGCATGTGGCGGTTGAACACTGAAGCTTTCTTT
CDR3aa: CASMWRLNTEAFF

v_gene: TRBV4-2
j_gene: TRBJ2-3
abundance: .
d_gene: .
CDR3nt: TGTGCCAGCAGCCAAGTTACGGGACACCAAGTCGGGGCAGATACGCAGTATTTT
CDR3aa: CASSQVTGHQVGADTQYF

v_gene: TRBV5-4
j_gene: TRBJ2-7
abundance: many
d_gene: .
CDR3nt: TGTGCCAGCAGCCCGATCGGGACCCCATCCGTGGAGCAGTACTTC
CDR3aa: CASSPIGTPSVEQYF

v_gene: TRBV7-2
j_gene: TRBJ2-4
abundance: .
d_gene: .
CDR3nt: TGTGCCAGCAGCTTCAATTGGGCAGGGGACATTCAGTACTTC
CDR3aa: CASSFNWAGDIQYF

v_gene: TRBV6-6
j_gene: TRBJ2-1
abundance: many
d_gene: TRBD1
CDR3nt: TGTGCCAGCAGGAGGGACAGATACAATGAGCAGTTCTTC
CDR3aa: CASRRDRYNEQFF

v_gene: TRBV6-2/TRBV6-3
j_gene: TRBJ2-1
abundance: .
d_gene: TRBD1
CDR3nt: TGTGCCAGCAGTAGACAGGGGGAGTTCTTC
CDR3aa: CASSRQGEFF

v_gene: TRBV4-1
j_gene: TRBJ2-3
abundance: .
d_gene: .
CDR3nt: TGCGCCAGCAGCCATGCCTTCAAAGCGCGAAGCACAGATACGCAGTATTTT
CDR3aa: CASSHAFKARSTDTQYF

v_gene: TRBV20-1
j_gene: TRBJ2-1
abundance: many
d_gene: TRBD2
CDR3nt: TGCAGTGCTATTTCCCCGGGACTAGCGGCTTACAATGAGCAGTTCTTC
CDR3aa: CSAISPGLAAYNEQFF

v_gene: TRBV4-3
j_gene: TRBJ1-5
abundance: many
d_gene: .
CDR3nt: TGCGCCAGCAGCCAAGAAGTCGGGAGTCAGCCCCAGCATTTT
CDR3aa: CASSQEVGSQPQHF

v_gene: TRBV2
j_gene: TRBJ2-1
abundance: few
d_gene: .
CDR3nt: TGTGCCAGCAGTGAGCTAGCAGAATCCGCCCCTGGGAATGAGCAGTTCTTC
CDR3aa: CASSELAESAPGNEQFF

v_gene: TRBV5-6
j_gene: TRBJ2-7
abundance: .
d_gene: .
CDR3nt: TGTGCCAGCAAACTCCCGGGTCCCTACGAGCAGTACTTC
CDR3aa: CASKLPGPYEQYF

v_gene: TRBV29-1
j_gene: TRBJ2-1
abundance: many
d_gene: TRBD1
CDR3nt: TGCAGCGCCGGAGGAGGACAGGGAAACGACAATGAGCAGTTCTTC
CDR3aa: CSAGGGQGNDNEQFF

v_gene: TRBV20-1
j_gene: TRBJ1-2
abundance: few
d_gene: .
CDR3nt: TGCAGTGCTTATAAGGGCGATAACTATGGCTACACCTTC
CDR3aa: CSAYKGDNYGYTF

v_gene: TRBV5-1
j_gene: TRBJ2-5
abundance: few
d_gene: .
CDR3nt: TGCGCCAGCAGCTTGCTTGCGGGGGCCTCACAAGAGACCCAGTACTTC
CDR3aa: CASSLLAGASQETQYF

v_gene: TRBV5-6
j_gene: TRBJ2-3
abundance: few
d_gene: TRBD1
CDR3nt: TGTGCCAGCAGCTTCTTCCCCAGGGGGCTCACAGATACGCAGTATTTT
CDR3aa: CASSFFPRGLTDTQYF

v_gene: TRBV20-1
j_gene: TRBJ1-2
abundance: many
d_gene: .
CDR3nt: TGCAGTGCTAGAGATGTTGGGGCAGAATCTAACTATGGCTACACCTTC
CDR3aa: CSARDVGAESNYGYTF

v_gene: TRBV11-2
j_gene: TRBJ2-3
abundance: .
d_gene: .
CDR3nt: TGTGCCAGCAGCCTGGGACCGTCGAAAACAGATACGCAGTATTTT
CDR3aa: CASSLGPSKTDTQYF

v_gene: TRBV12-3/TRBV12-4
j_gene: TRBJ2-7
abundance: many
d_gene: TRBD1
CDR3nt: TGTGCCAGCAGTTTCGTCGGGACAGAGCCCTACGAGCAGTACTTC
CDR3aa: CASSFVGTEPYEQYF

v_gene: TRBV20-1
j_gene: TRBJ2-5
abundance: many
d_gene: .
CDR3nt: TGCAGTGCTACAACTAGACAAGAGACCCAGTACTTC
CDR3aa: CSATTRQETQYF

v_gene: TRBV5-1
j_gene: TRBJ2-7
abundance: many
d_gene: .
CDR3nt: TGCGCCAGCAGCGAGGACTACTACGAGCAGTACTTC
CDR3aa: CASSEDYYEQYF

v_gene: TRBV9
j_gene: TRBJ2-5
abundance: few
d_gene: TRBD2
CDR3nt: TGTGCCAGCAGCGTAGTTCCGGGGGGGGAAGAGACCCAGTACTTC
CDR3aa: CASSVVPGGEETQYF

v_gene: TRBV6-1
j_gene: TRBJ2-4
abundance: many
d_gene: .
CDR3nt: TGTGCCAGCAGTGGAGGGGGACTAGCCAAAAACATTCAGTACTTC
CDR3aa: CASSGGGLAKNIQYF

v_gene: TRBV7-9
j_gene: TRBJ2-7
abundance: many
d_gene: TRBD1
CDR3nt: TGTGCCAGCAGCTTAGAACTGGGGTACGACAGGGGATACGAGCAGTACTTC
CDR3aa: CASSLELGYDRGYEQYF

v_gene: TRBV6-6
j_gene: TRBJ2-7
abundance: few
d_gene: .
CDR3nt: TGTGCCACCCGGGACGGGAGCTCCTACGAGCAGTACTTC
CDR3aa: CATRDGSSYEQYF

v_gene: TRBV11-2
j_gene: TRBJ1-1
abundance: .
d_gene: .
CDR3nt: TGTGCCAGCAGCTTCGGTATCGGGAACACTGAAGCTTTCTTT
CDR3aa: CASSFGIGNTEAFF

v_gene: TRBV4-3
j_gene: TRBJ2-7
abundance: .
d_gene: .
CDR3nt: TGCGCCAGCAGCCAAGCCAGGGTGTCCGAGCAGTACTTC
CDR3aa: CASSQARVSEQYF

v_gene: TRBV3-1
j_gene: TRBJ2-5
abundance: few
d_gene: .
CDR3nt: TGTGCCAGCAGCCCTCGACTCGTTTTGGGAGAGACCCAGTACTTC
CDR3aa: CASSPRLVLGETQYF

v_gene: TRBV5-1
j_gene: TRBJ1-2
abundance: many
d_gene: .
CDR3nt: TGCGCCAGCAGCTTGGTGGGGAGGGCCGGCTACACCTTC
CDR3aa: CASSLVGRAGYTF

v_gene: TRBV10-2
j_gene: TRBJ2-2
abundance: .
d_gene: .
CDR3nt: TGCGCCAGCAGTGTCGTTAGGGAGCTGTTTTTT
CDR3aa: CASSVVRELFF

v_gene: TRBV28
j_gene: TRBJ1-1
abundance: many
d_gene: .
CDR3nt: TGTGCCAGCAGCGGGAGGGGAACGACCATGAACACTGAAGCTTTCTTT
CDR3aa: CASSGRGTTMNTEAFF

v_gene: TRBV5-1
j_gene: TRBJ1-6
abundance: many
d_gene: TRBD1
CDR3nt: TGCGCCAGCAGCTCTGAGGGACAGGTGGATTCACCCCTCCACTTT
CDR3aa: CASSSEGQVDSPLHF

v_gene: TRBV24-1
j_gene: TRBJ2-3
abundance: many
d_gene: .
CDR3nt: TGTGCCACCAGTGACCCTGAGCGGAAGGGAGCAGATACGCAGTATTTT
CDR3aa: CATSDPERKGADTQYF